This passage covers 16 T cell receptor beta chains from one sample sequenced in a study of glioma-infiltrating T cells after dendritic cell vaccination. Time point here: after dendritic cell vaccination, including at tumor progression/relapse. TCRdb's table, derived via immunoSEQ multiplex PCR, lists solely in-frame clones and lacks some. The profile shows 85,000 to 100,000 clones, 80% to 90% of them singletons. The sequencing used blood, collected after dendritic cell vaccination. All receptors come from a human donor with glioblastoma.

The chain combines TRBV5-4 with TRBJ1-1; the D is unclear. The V end was cut by 2 bases, the J end by 1 base, with 12 bases between. This CDR3 contains 15 residues. The germline CDR1 and CDR2 sequences are SGHNT and YYREEE (reference sequence). DNA for the CDR3: TGTGCCAGCAGCTTTGAGGGCAGCCGGAACACTGAAGCTTTCTTT. Translated: CASSFEGSRNTEAFF.

CDR3 region: CAVQRISGANVLTF. CDR3 bases: TGTGCCGTCCAGAGGATCTCTGGGGCCAACGTCCTGACTTTC. The chain employs TRBV6-1 and TRBJ2-6; D is ambiguous. Germline CDR1 reads MNHNS; CDR2 reads SASEGT. V was clipped by 11 bases and J by 0 bases, with 11 bases between them. This CDR3 is built from 14 residues.

V gene TRBV18 combines with J gene TRBJ1-1; D possibly corresponds to TRBD1 (5 bases). This CDR3 has 14 residues. V was clipped by 8 bases and J by 5 bases, with 18 bases between them. Germline V CDR1 and CDR2: KGHSH, LQKENI. In nucleotides, the CDR3 is TGTGCCAGCCTCGAAGGGGTGGGAAGAACTGAAGCTTTCTTT. It codes for CASLEGVGRTEAFF.

The rearrangement joins TRBV29-1 to TRBJ2-1, with 8 bases matching TRBD1. V was clipped by 6 bases and J by 1 base; unmatched bases: 11. The CDR3 loop spans 16 amino acids. CDR1 and CDR2 from the germline V gene are SQVTM and ANQGSEA. The CDR3 region has the DNA TGCAGCGTGGACAGGGCACCGGGACAATCCTACAATGAGCAGTTCTTC. Translation gives CSVDRAPGQSYNEQFF.

The chain recombines TRBV5-6 with TRBJ2-1; 8 positions agree with TRBD1. The CDR3 is 13 amino acids. Germline CDR1 reads SGHDT; CDR2 reads YYEEEE. V lost 4 bases, J lost 9 bases, and 6 bases stayed unmatched. CDR3 residues: CASSRTGWGEQFF. DNA for the CDR3: TGTGCCAGCAGCAGGACAGGGTGGGGTGAGCAGTTCTTC.

The V call is TRBV20-1, the J call TRBJ1-2; possibly TRBD1 for D (6 bases). Trimming took 3 bases from V and 8 from J, leaving 10 bases between them. The CDR3 is 11 residues long. The germline V gene encodes CDR1 DFQATT and CDR2 SNEGSKA (reference sequence). This CDR3 is CSASGDKGYTF. The CDR3, as DNA: TGCAGTGCTAGTGGGGACAAGGGCTACACCTTC.

The rearrangement uses TRBV7-9 and TRBJ1-1; 7 nucleotides match TRBD1. This CDR3 region has 14 residues. Looked up from germline, CDR1 is SEHNR and CDR2 is FQNEAQ (reference sequence). V was pared by 5 bases and J by 6 bases, with 9 bases of the junction left unmatched. CDR3: CASSLRGEYSEAFF. The CDR3 DNA sequence: TGTGCCAGCAGCCTCAGGGGGGAGTACTCTGAAGCTTTCTTT.

The chain has TRBV29-1 and TRBJ2-3; tentatively, D is TRBD2 (6 bases). From germline, CDR1 is SQVTM and CDR2 ANQGSEA. The CDR3 extends over 11 amino acids. The germline V and J ends were trimmed by 6 bases and 13 bases, with 17 bases remaining between them. The CDR3 DNA is TGCAGCGTGGTGACACCTTCGGGAGAGTATTTT. It yields the protein CSVVTPSGEYF.

This chain links TRBV6-5 with TRBJ1-2; no definite D call. Germline V CDR1 and CDR2: MNHEY, SVGAGI. The CDR3 spans 11 residues. V shed 11 bases and J shed 2 bases, with 9 bases lying between them. The DNA for the CDR3 is TGTGCCTTATTTGTCAACTATGGCTACACCTTC. It yields the protein CALFVNYGYTF.

This clone has only a few counts. This chain joins TRBV2 and TRBJ1-4; D gene unclear. V lost 3 bases and J 4 bases, leaving 6 bases between the germline ends. CDR1 and CDR2 (germline): SNHLY, FYNNEI. The CDR3 loop spans 13 amino acids. The CDR3 sequence: CASSDGGNEKLFF. DNA of the CDR3: TGTGCCAGCAGTGACGGCGGTAATGAAAAACTGTTTTTT.

J is TRBJ2-1 and V is TRBV5-1; 10 bases match TRBD2. CDR3 length: 16 amino acids. The V gene's germline CDR1 is SGHRS and CDR2 YFSETQ. The trim removed 1 base at V and 7 bases at J, leaving 8 bases unmatched. CDR3 in amino acids: CASSLSLAGVRNEQFF. CDR3 nucleotides: TGCGCCAGCAGCTTGTCCCTAGCGGGAGTAAGGAATGAGCAGTTCTTC. Complete variable domain (other parts from reference TRBV5-1 and TRBJ2-1): KAGVTQTPRYLIKTRGQQVTLSCSPISGHRSVSWYQQTPGQGLQFLFEYFSETQRNKGNFPGRFSGRQFSNSRSEMNVSTLELGDSALYLCASSLSLAGVRNEQFFGPGTRLTVL.

The chain employs TRBV2 and TRBJ2-7; 9 bases are a match to TRBD2. This CDR3 region has 14 residues. Unmatched junction bases numbered 4, after V lost 7 bases and J lost 0 bases. CDR1 is SNHLY and CDR2 is FYNNEI in the germline V gene. The CDR3 here is CASIRTSASYEQYV. The CDR3 DNA reads as TGTGCCAGCATTCGGACTAGCGCCTCCTACGAGCAGTACGTC.

The gene calls are TRBV5-1 and TRBJ1-2, with a weak D call TRBD1 (5 bases). From germline, CDR1 is SGHRS and CDR2 YFSETQ. The CDR3 sequence is 15 residues long. V shed 6 bases and J shed 1 base, with 16 bases lying between them. The CDR3 is CASNLGGDVNYGYTF. The CDR3 nucleotides read TGCGCCAGCAATCTCGGAGGGGACGTTAACTATGGCTACACCTTC.

The CDR3, as DNA: TGTGCCAGCAGCCCAGCAGGGGGCTGGAACACCGGGGAGCTGTTTTTT. Its translation is CASSPAGGWNTGELFF. The rearrangement links TRBV7-9 to TRBJ2-2; 8 bases fit TRBD1. This CDR3 comprises 16 residues. The junction had 6 bases not matched to a gene; V was cut back by 5 bases and J by 1 base. CDR1 is SEHNR, CDR2 FQNEAQ, per germline (reference sequence).

The chain is built from TRBV5-4 and TRBJ2-2; 14 positions agree with TRBD2. The V segment lost 3 bases and the J segment 10 bases; nucleotides outside the gene matches: 5. This CDR3 has 15 amino acids. Germline V gene data show CDR1 as SGHNT and CDR2 as YYREEE (reference sequence). The CDR3 is CASSSGLAGGMELFF. CDR3 sequence (DNA): TGTGCCAGCAGCTCCGGACTAGCGGGGGGAATGGAGCTGTTTTTT.

This chain links TRBV27 with TRBJ1-2; possible D gene TRBD1, 5 bases. Trimming pared 4 bases from V and 7 bases from J, leaving 10 bases between. CDR3 length: 12 residues. CDR1 is MNHEY, CDR2 SMNVEV, per germline (reference sequence). The CDR3 bases are TGTGCCAGCAGTTGGGCAGGGCTTGGCTACACCTTC. Translation gives CASSWAGLGYTF.